The 30 T cell receptor beta chains in this list originate from one sample, sequenced in a study of control samples from healthy donors and cancer patients. TCRdb's table, derived via immunoSEQ multiplex PCR, lists solely in-frame clones and lacks some. The sample carries approximately 110,000 clones, just over 90% recorded once. The sample was blood. These TCRs come from a woman between 18 and 30 years old in good health.

This chain joins TRBV20-1 and TRBJ1-2; 10 bases are shared with TRBD1. This CDR3 has 14 residues. Germline trimming cut 3 bases from V and 8 bases from J; bases unmatched to any gene: 9. Germline V gene data show CDR1 as DFQATT and CDR2 as SNEGSKA (reference sequence). This CDR3 reads CSASKVGQGIGYTF. The DNA for the CDR3 is TGCAGTGCTAGTAAGGTGGGACAGGGGATAGGCTACACCTTC.

The chain links TRBV7-3 to TRBJ1-4; D is perhaps TRBD1 (6 bases). The germline gives CDR1 SGHTA, CDR2 FQGTGA. V lost 2 bases, J lost 4 bases, and 17 bases lay in between. There are 17 residues in the CDR3. The CDR3: CASSLSPPDRNNEKLFF. DNA of the CDR3: TGTGCCAGCAGCTTATCACCCCCGGACAGAAATAATGAAAAACTGTTTTTT.

The chain is built from TRBV7-9 and TRBJ2-1; 10 nucleotides agree with TRBD2. Germline V gene lookup returns CDR1 SEHNR and CDR2 FQNEAQ (reference sequence). CDR3 length: 16 amino acids. Trimming at V came to 0 bases and at J to 4 bases, leaving 3 bases not matched to a gene. For the CDR3, the DNA is TGTGCCAGCAGCTTAGCCAAAGCGGGGGGGTACAATGAGCAGTTCTTC. It translates to CASSLAKAGGYNEQFF.

The chain carries TRBV4-3 and TRBJ2-7, with TRBD2 matching 13 bases. Germline values: CDR1 LGHNA, CDR2 YSLEER. After removal of 8 bases from V and 6 bases from J, the junction contained 4 bases not matched to a gene. This CDR3 comprises 13 residues. CDR3 sequence: CASGLAGVSEQYF. CDR3 nucleotide sequence: TGCGCCAGCGGACTAGCGGGGGTAAGCGAGCAGTACTTC.

The J gene is TRBJ2-5, the V gene TRBV7-2; D unclear. CDR1 SGHTA and CDR2 FQGNSA come from the germline V gene. The CDR3 has 13 residues. V was clipped by 1 base and J by 5 bases, with 8 bases between them. This CDR3 is CASSLGNSETQYF. The CDR3 nucleotides read TGTGCCAGCAGCTTAGGAAACTCGGAGACCCAGTACTTC.

The chain recombines TRBV6-6 with TRBJ2-7, with 8 bases lining up with TRBD2. V was clipped by 8 bases and J by 2 bases; unmatched bases: 8. The CDR3 totals 14 residues. Germline values: CDR1 MNHNY, CDR2 SVGAGI (reference sequence). CDR3 loop: CASRLAGGTYEQYF. Written as DNA, the CDR3 is TGTGCCAGCCGCCTGGCGGGAGGCACCTACGAGCAGTACTTC.

J is TRBJ2-7 and V is TRBV4-3; no reliable D call. V was pared by 0 bases and J by 2 bases, with 5 bases between. CDR1 and CDR2 from the germline V gene are LGHNA and YSLEER. The CDR3 totals 13 residues. The CDR3 reads CASSQDKTYEQYF. The DNA for the CDR3 is TGCGCCAGCAGCCAAGACAAGACCTACGAGCAGTACTTC.

This chain joins TRBV28 and TRBJ2-3; tentatively, D is TRBD2 (5 bases). Trimming cost V 4 bases and J 1 base, with 12 bases left between them. The germline V gene encodes CDR1 MDHEN and CDR2 SYDVKM. There are 15 residues in the CDR3. The CDR3 DNA reads as TGTGCCAGCAGTTCTTCCTGGCGGGGCACAGATACGCAGTATTTT. It yields the protein CASSSSWRGTDTQYF. The full variable domain, rest sourced from reference TRBV28 and TRBJ2-3, is DVKVTQSSRYLVKRTGEKVFLECVQDMDHENMFWYRQDPGLGLRLIYFSYDVKMKEKGDIPEGYSVSREKKERFSLILESASTNQTSMYLCASSSSWRGTDTQYFGPGTRLTVL.

Concerning this clone: Other DNA sequences within the sample encode an identical CDR3. CDR3 nucleotides: TGCAGCGTAGGGACCTACACTGAAGCTTTCTTT. Residues: CSVGTYTEAFF. This chain connects TRBV29-1 to TRBJ1-1; a weak D match, TRBD1 (5 bases). Germline V gene lookup returns CDR1 SQVTM and CDR2 ANQGSEA. The CDR3 spans 11 residues. Trimming removed 6 bases from V and 3 bases from J, with 8 bases in between.

In nucleotides, the CDR3 is TGCAGCGTTGAAACAGTGAACACTGAAGCTTTCTTT. It specifies CSVETVNTEAFF. The V and J genes are TRBV29-1 and TRBJ1-1; D remains ambiguous. The V end was cut by 2 bases, the J end by 0 bases, with 4 bases between. Germline V gives CDR1 SQVTM, CDR2 ANQGSEA. This CDR3 is 12 amino acids long. Complete variable domain (other parts from reference TRBV29-1 and TRBJ1-1): SAVISQKPSRDICQRGTSLTIQCQVDSQVTMMFWYRQQPGQSLTLIATANQGSEATYESGFVIDKFPISRPNLTFSTLTVSNMSPEDSSIYLCSVETVNTEAFFGQGTRLTVV.

The rearrangement uses TRBV7-9 and TRBJ1-1; D remains unclear. Trimming removed 7 bases at V and 0 bases at J, with 15 bases between. The length of the CDR3 is 15 residues. Germline V gene data show CDR1 as SEHNR and CDR2 as FQNEAQ (reference sequence). This chain's CDR3 is CASTLGWAVNTEAFF. CDR3 coding DNA: TGTGCCAGCACCCTCGGGTGGGCAGTGAACACTGAAGCTTTCTTT.

This clone showed up just a few times. The chain joins TRBV28 to TRBJ2-7; D not resolved. The CDR3 spans 12 residues. The V end was cut by 3 bases, the J end by 3 bases, with 6 bases between. From germline, CDR1 is MDHEN and CDR2 SYDVKM. CDR3 sequence (DNA): TGTGCCAGCAGTTTTTTTGGCTACGAGCAGTACTTC. Its protein is CASSFFGYEQYF.

The chain joins TRBV28 to TRBJ1-2, with D uncertain. V was pared by 7 bases and J by 7 bases, with 19 bases between. The CDR3 runs 14 residues. Germline V CDR1 and CDR2: MDHEN, SYDVKM. The CDR3 DNA sequence: TGTGCCAGCATGGCCGTGGGTACTCCCTTTGGCTACACCTTC. Protein product: CASMAVGTPFGYTF.

The chain combines TRBV4-1 with TRBJ2-7; TRBD1 is a possible D gene (6 bases). The germline V gene has CDR1 MGHRA and CDR2 YSYEKL. V lost 0 bases, J lost 3 bases, and 15 bases lay in between. The length of the CDR3 is 16 residues. The CDR3 here is CASSQDGQGISYEQYF. The CDR3 DNA follows: TGCGCCAGCAGCCAAGACGGGCAGGGGATCAGCTACGAGCAGTACTTC.

V is TRBV24-1 and J is TRBJ1-4; no firm D call. Germline V gives CDR1 KGHDR, CDR2 SFDVKD. V was cut by 3 bases and J by 7 bases, with 8 bases left in between. The CDR3 runs 13 residues. The CDR3 here is CATSDGWAEKLFF. The CDR3 coding sequence is TGTGCCACCAGTGATGGCTGGGCTGAAAAACTGTTTTTT.

The rearrangement uses TRBV2 and TRBJ1-5, with D tentatively TRBD1 (5 bases). The V end lost 10 bases, the J end lost 2 bases, and 15 bases lay between the germline ends. There are 14 residues in the CDR3. The V gene's germline CDR1 is SNHLY and CDR2 FYNNEI. The CDR3: CATAGLGGNQPQHF. The CDR3 region has the DNA TGTGCCACCGCCGGTTTAGGGGGCAATCAGCCCCAGCATTTT.

This clone was seen only once. V usage is TRBV5-1 and J usage is TRBJ1-2; D is unresolved. The germline CDR1 and CDR2 sequences are SGHRS and YFSETQ. V lost 0 bases and J lost 9, with 18 bases in between. The CDR3 contains 15 residues. The CDR3 is CASSLEGRPPDRYTF. The DNA of the CDR3 is TGCGCCAGCAGCTTGGAGGGCAGGCCCCCCGATCGCTACACCTTC.

This chain uses TRBV4-3 with TRBJ1-2; 8 bases map to TRBD1. J lost 8 bases, V lost 3 bases, and 14 bases had no gene match. Germline V lookup: CDR1 LGHNA, CDR2 YSLEER. The CDR3 contains 16 residues. The CDR3: CASSQASKTGQGGYTF. The CDR3 nucleotides are TGCGCCAGCAGCCAGGCCAGCAAAACCGGACAGGGCGGCTACACCTTC.

The rearrangement joins TRBV21-1 to TRBJ2-2; the table's D gene call, TRBD1, was not cross checked with the DNA. TRBV21-1 is recorded as a pseudogene. There are 16 residues in the CDR3. The CDR3 spells CASSAGDRGITGELFF. The CDR3 DNA reads as TGTGCCAGCAGCGCGGGGGACAGGGGGATCACCGGGGAGCTGTTTTTT.

J is TRBJ1-6 and V is TRBV11-2, with 7 bases that match TRBD1. This CDR3 is 16 amino acids long. V was pared by 5 bases and J by 5 bases, with 9 bases of the junction left unmatched. Germline V gives CDR1 SGHAT, CDR2 FQNNGV. The CDR3 protein is CASSPATGRNNSPLHF. The CDR3 DNA sequence: TGTGCCAGCAGCCCAGCGACAGGGAGAAATAATTCACCCCTCCACTTT.

The chain combines TRBV4-2 with TRBJ1-1; D is ambiguous. This CDR3 has 16 residues. V dropped 1 base and J dropped 2 bases, with 14 bases sitting between them. Germline CDR1 reads LGHNA; CDR2 reads YNFKEQ. The CDR3 bases are TGTGCCAGCAGCCAAGGCGGGCTACTCCAAAACACTGAAGCTTTCTTT. Encoded protein: CASSQGGLLQNTEAFF.

This sequence joins TRBV28 and TRBJ2-7, with D perhaps given as TRBD1 or TRBD2 (5 bases each). Trimming left V 4 bases short and J 6 bases short, with 16 bases between. The V gene's germline CDR1 is MDHEN and CDR2 SYDVKM. The CDR3 has 14 residues. CDR3 bases: TGTGCCAGCAGTTACAGGACTGGAACCATCGAGCAGTACTTC. Its protein product is CASSYRTGTIEQYF.

This chain connects TRBV6-5 to TRBJ1-2, with unresolved D. Germline CDR1 MNHEY, CDR2 SVGAGI. The CDR3 totals 13 residues. V was pared by 0 bases and J by 0 bases, with 2 bases between. The CDR3 is CASSYSSNYGYTF. DNA of the CDR3: TGTGCCAGCAGTTACTCGTCTAACTATGGCTACACCTTC.

This chain uses TRBV5-6 with TRBJ1-1; D ambiguous. V lost 0 bases and J 3 bases, leaving 15 bases between the germline ends. The CDR3 loop spans 16 amino acids. The germline V gene encodes CDR1 SGHDT and CDR2 YYEEEE. The CDR3: CASSLGLDGPDTEAFF. CDR3 in DNA: TGTGCCAGCAGCTTGGGGCTCGACGGTCCCGACACTGAAGCTTTCTTT.

The chain recombines TRBV5-1 with TRBJ2-1, with 8 nucleotides matching TRBD1. CDR1 and CDR2 from the germline V gene are SGHRS and YFSETQ. The CDR3 extends over 13 amino acids. With 4 bases clipped from V and 8 bases from J, the junction kept 5 bases outside the gene matches. The CDR3: CASSPDRADEQFF. CDR3 DNA sequence: TGCGCCAGCAGCCCGGACAGGGCAGATGAGCAGTTCTTC. The full variable domain, its missing parts supplied by reference TRBV5-1 and TRBJ2-1, is KAGVTQTPRYLIKTRGQQVTLSCSPISGHRSVSWYQQTPGQGLQFLFEYFSETQRNKGNFPGRFSGRQFSNSRSEMNVSTLELGDSALYLCASSPDRADEQFFGPGTRLTVL.

The chain links TRBV19 to TRBJ1-5, with TRBD1 identical over 7 bases. With V trimmed by 7 bases and J by 12 bases, 6 bases remained unmatched. Germline CDR1 and CDR2: LNHDA and SQIVND (reference sequence). This CDR3 contains 11 residues. The CDR3 DNA sequence: TGTGCCAGTACCATAACAGGGGTCCAGCATTTT. Its protein is CASTITGVQHF.

The chain has TRBV7-8 and TRBJ2-6, with D hard to call. The CDR3 runs to 16 residues. Germline V gene sequence: CDR1 SGHVS, CDR2 FQNEAQ. V was pared by 1 base and J by 2 bases, with 9 bases between. The DNA for the CDR3 is TGTGCCAGCAGCTTAGAGTTGGATCCTGGGGCCAACGTCCTGACTTTC. Protein product: CASSLELDPGANVLTF.

The V call is TRBV27, the J call TRBJ2-3; tentative D call: TRBD1 (5 bases). The CDR3 consists of 19 residues. Between the trimmed V and J ends, which lost 0 bases and 2 bases, there was a span of 21 bases. Germline loops: CDR1 MNHEY, CDR2 SMNVEV (reference sequence). CDR3: CASSLSPPVPVGPTDTQYF. The CDR3 coding sequence is TGTGCCAGCAGTTTATCCCCACCTGTCCCCGTGGGGCCCACAGATACGCAGTATTTT.

This sequence joins TRBV23-1 and TRBJ2-1; D might be TRBD1 (5 bases). TRBV23-1 is annotated as an ORF whose role is uncertain. The CDR3 is 16 residues long. V gave up 0 bases and J gave up 2 bases, with 11 bases separating them. The CDR3 DNA reads as TGCGCCAGCAGTCAATCCCCAGGGCCTCCCTACAATGAGCAGTTCTTC. As protein: CASSQSPGPPYNEQFF.

A remark on this clone: An end of the junction differs from the germline gene, which may be a read error. The chain links TRBV12-3 or TRBV12-4 to TRBJ1-2, with 9 bases that match TRBD1. This CDR3 has 11 residues. In DNA, the CDR3 is TGTGCCAGCAGGCGGGACAGGGTTTGCCTTTTC. As protein: CASRRDRVCLF.